The present entry profiles one T cell receptor (beta chain) with its context. Its target is not known. Expressed TCRB transcripts were sequenced because the entire RNA isolate underwent reverse transcription. Sequencing was performed with immunoSEQ multiplex PCR; in TCRdb, only in-frame clones are kept and a portion is missing. The sample consists of 200,000 to 250,000 clones, approximately 15% of them appearing once. The CDR3 has 14 residues. The ends were cut back, 0 bases at V and 5 bases at J, with 11 bases in the middle. Germline loops: CDR1 SGHRS, CDR2 YFSETQ. The data originate from a study of beta chain features in type 1 diabetes. General observations from the study: In every one of the four CD4+ subsets, TCRB CDR3s were moderately but significantly shorter in Type 1 diabetes patients. More deletions and fewer insertions at VDJ junctions were seen in type 1 diabetes patients.

The sequence was obtained from a man in his thirties or forties with type 1 diabetes. Specimen: naive CD4+ T cells from blood. This sequence joins TRBV5-1 and TRBJ2-5, with TRBD2 as a possible D gene (6 bases). As DNA, the CDR3 is TGCGCCAGCAGCTTGGGTCCGGGAGACGAGACCCAGTACTTC. This encodes CASSLGPGDETQYF.